A selection of T cell receptor beta chains follows, all from one sample in a study of cytotoxic CD8 clonotypes in ibrutinib-treated CLL. Method: immunoSEQ multiplex PCR; TCRdb's copy keeps in-frame clones and lacks some. The sample records 200,000 to 250,000 clones, 79% being singletons. Sequenced here: PBMCs, sampled after 12 months of ibrutinib treatment. Every receptor here comes from a human donor with chronic lymphocytic leukemia. Each CDR3 is given with its conserved first and last residue. Each record gives: D gene, J gene, clone size, V gene, CDR3 DNA, CDR3 protein. D genes are given only for firm matches. Clone size is given for some rows only: seen once, a few or many times, or a class if the clone is expanded.

d_call: TRBD2; j_call: TRBJ2-5; clone_size: NA; v_call: TRBV28; cdr3_nt: TGTGCCAGCAGTTTACTAGCGGGAGTGGGGACCCAGTACTTC; cdr3_aa: CASSLLAGVGTQYF
d_call: NA; j_call: TRBJ2-2; clone_size: NA; v_call: TRBV5-1; cdr3_nt: TGCGCCAGCAGCTTCCTAACCCCGGGACCCTCGAACACCGGGGAGCTGTTTTTT; cdr3_aa: CASSFLTPGPSNTGELFF
d_call: NA; j_call: TRBJ2-2; clone_size: NA; v_call: TRBV18; cdr3_nt: TGTGCCAGCTCACCACTCGACACGAACACCGGGGAGCTGTTTTTT; cdr3_aa: CASSPLDTNTGELFF
d_call: NA; j_call: TRBJ2-1; clone_size: NA; v_call: TRBV28; cdr3_nt: TGTGCCATTGGTGGGGGCAGCTCCTACAATGAGCAGTTCTTC; cdr3_aa: CAIGGGSSYNEQFF
d_call: NA; j_call: TRBJ1-4; clone_size: NA; v_call: TRBV7-9; cdr3_nt: TGTGCCAGCAGCTCGACCCTTTCGGGAACTAATGAAAAACTGTTTTTT; cdr3_aa: CASSSTLSGTNEKLFF
d_call: TRBD2; j_call: TRBJ2-1; clone_size: NA; v_call: TRBV25-1; cdr3_nt: TGTGCCAGCAGTGAATATGAGACTAGCGGGTACAATGAGCAGTTCTTC; cdr3_aa: CASSEYETSGYNEQFF
d_call: NA; j_call: TRBJ2-4; clone_size: few; v_call: TRBV2; cdr3_nt: TGTGCCAGCAGCCAACAGCTAGCCAAAAACATTCAGTACTTC; cdr3_aa: CASSQQLAKNIQYF
d_call: NA; j_call: TRBJ1-2; clone_size: few; v_call: TRBV6-6; cdr3_nt: TGTGCCAGCAGTTATGGGGTGGGATCCTTCGGCTACACCTTC; cdr3_aa: CASSYGVGSFGYTF
d_call: NA; j_call: TRBJ1-1; clone_size: NA; v_call: TRBV4-1; cdr3_nt: TGCGCCAGCAGCCAAGTCCCGACAGTCGTGAACACTGAAGCTTTCTTT; cdr3_aa: CASSQVPTVVNTEAFF
d_call: NA; j_call: TRBJ2-1; clone_size: NA; v_call: TRBV4-1; cdr3_nt: TGCGCCAGCAGCCAAGATAACCCCGGTCTCGGTGGGGGTGACGAGCAGTTCTTC; cdr3_aa: CASSQDNPGLGGGDEQFF
d_call: NA; j_call: TRBJ2-2; clone_size: NA; v_call: TRBV7-9; cdr3_nt: TGTGCCAGCAGGGGGGCGGTCAACACCGGGGAGCTGTTTTTT; cdr3_aa: CASRGAVNTGELFF
d_call: NA; j_call: TRBJ1-2; clone_size: NA; v_call: TRBV7-9; cdr3_nt: TGTGCCAGCAGCTTGACGGCTAACTATGGCTACACCTTC; cdr3_aa: CASSLTANYGYTF
d_call: NA; j_call: TRBJ1-1; clone_size: NA; v_call: TRBV7-9; cdr3_nt: TGTGCCAGCAGCATGCGGGGTCCTGAAGCTTTCTTT; cdr3_aa: CASSMRGPEAFF
d_call: NA; j_call: TRBJ2-7; clone_size: NA; v_call: TRBV5-6; cdr3_nt: TGTGCCAGCAGTCAAGCCTACGAGCAGTACTTC; cdr3_aa: CASSQAYEQYF
d_call: NA; j_call: TRBJ2-2; clone_size: few; v_call: TRBV18; cdr3_nt: TGTGCCAGCTCACCAGATCGCGCCGGGGAGCTGTTTTTT; cdr3_aa: CASSPDRAGELFF
d_call: TRBD1; j_call: TRBJ2-3; clone_size: NA; v_call: TRBV7-2; cdr3_nt: TGTGCCAGCAGCTATCGACAGGGCAGCACAGATACGCAGTATTTT; cdr3_aa: CASSYRQGSTDTQYF
d_call: NA; j_call: TRBJ2-2; clone_size: NA; v_call: TRBV5-1; cdr3_nt: TGCGCCAGCAGCTCCGCCGTTGGGGCGAACACCGGGGAGCTGTTTTTT; cdr3_aa: CASSSAVGANTGELFF
d_call: TRBD2; j_call: TRBJ2-5; clone_size: NA; v_call: TRBV7-9; cdr3_nt: TGTGCCAGCAGCTACGCGGGAGTTTCCCAAGAGACCCAGTACTTC; cdr3_aa: CASSYAGVSQETQYF
d_call: NA; j_call: TRBJ1-1; clone_size: NA; v_call: TRBV30; cdr3_nt: TGTGCCTGGGTTGGAGGTCAGGGAACTGAAGCTTTCTTT; cdr3_aa: CAWVGGQGTEAFF
d_call: NA; j_call: TRBJ2-7; clone_size: NA; v_call: TRBV7-6; cdr3_nt: TGTGCCAGCAGCTCCCGGTTTGCCTACGAGCAGTACTTC; cdr3_aa: CASSSRFAYEQYF
d_call: TRBD1; j_call: TRBJ1-5; clone_size: NA; v_call: TRBV19; cdr3_nt: TGTGCCAGTAGTATCCGAACAGGGGAGGGGAGGGAGCCCCAGCATTTT; cdr3_aa: CASSIRTGEGREPQHF
d_call: NA; j_call: TRBJ1-1; clone_size: many; v_call: TRBV5-1; cdr3_nt: TGCGCCAGCACCATAGCAGGGATGAACACTGAAGCTTTCTTT; cdr3_aa: CASTIAGMNTEAFF
d_call: NA; j_call: TRBJ1-6; clone_size: NA; v_call: TRBV6-4; cdr3_nt: TGTGCCAGCAGTGACTCAAACAGGTATAATTCACCCCTCCACTTT; cdr3_aa: CASSDSNRYNSPLHF
d_call: NA; j_call: TRBJ1-5; clone_size: NA; v_call: TRBV27; cdr3_nt: TGTGCCAGCAGTTTATACCAGGGGCTGCCCCAGCATTTT; cdr3_aa: CASSLYQGLPQHF
d_call: TRBD2; j_call: TRBJ2-5; clone_size: NA; v_call: TRBV9; cdr3_nt: TGTGCCAGCAGCGTAGCGAGCGGGGGGCCTCAAGAGACCCAGTACTTC; cdr3_aa: CASSVASGGPQETQYF
d_call: TRBD2; j_call: TRBJ2-7; clone_size: NA; v_call: TRBV27; cdr3_nt: TGTGCCAGCAGTTTTAAGGGACTAGCCTACGAGCAGTACTTC; cdr3_aa: CASSFKGLAYEQYF
d_call: NA; j_call: TRBJ1-2; clone_size: NA; v_call: TRBV6-1; cdr3_nt: TGTGCCAGCAGTGCGGCAGGGATGAGTTTTGGCTACACCTTC; cdr3_aa: CASSAAGMSFGYTF
d_call: NA; j_call: TRBJ2-7; clone_size: NA; v_call: TRBV28; cdr3_nt: TGTGCCAGCAGTTATTCATTTCTTTCCAACCGGAGATCCGGGGGAGATCTGGACGAGCAGTACTTC; cdr3_aa: CASSYSFLSNRRSGGDLDEQYF
d_call: NA; j_call: TRBJ1-6; clone_size: NA; v_call: TRBV30; cdr3_nt: TGTGCCTGGATCTCCAGCTCCTATAATTCACCCCTCCACTTT; cdr3_aa: CAWISSSYNSPLHF
d_call: NA; j_call: TRBJ1-5; clone_size: NA; v_call: TRBV11-2; cdr3_nt: TGTGCCAGCAGCTTAGTAGGGTACGATCAGCCCCAGCATTTT; cdr3_aa: CASSLVGYDQPQHF
d_call: NA; j_call: TRBJ1-3; clone_size: NA; v_call: TRBV6-1; cdr3_nt: TGTGCCAGCAGTGATTGGGTTGGCAACACCATATATTTT; cdr3_aa: CASSDWVGNTIYF
d_call: NA; j_call: TRBJ1-2; clone_size: NA; v_call: TRBV5-5; cdr3_nt: TGTGCCAGCAGCCCTGACTCTGGGGGCTATGGCTACACCTTC; cdr3_aa: CASSPDSGGYGYTF
d_call: NA; j_call: TRBJ1-3; clone_size: NA; v_call: TRBV7-9; cdr3_nt: TGTGCCAGCAGCCGGGGCTCTGGAAACACCATATATTTT; cdr3_aa: CASSRGSGNTIYF
d_call: TRBD1; j_call: TRBJ2-2; clone_size: NA; v_call: TRBV14; cdr3_nt: TGTGCCAGCAGCGCCGGGACAGGGATTTTTCTCGCGAACACCGGGGAGCTGTTTTTT; cdr3_aa: CASSAGTGIFLANTGELFF
d_call: TRBD1; j_call: TRBJ2-7; clone_size: once; v_call: TRBV4-1; cdr3_nt: TGCGCCAGCAGCCAAGACATACAGGGGGCGTCCTACGAGCAGTACTTC; cdr3_aa: CASSQDIQGASYEQYF
d_call: TRBD1; j_call: TRBJ1-5; clone_size: NA; v_call: TRBV6-6; cdr3_nt: TGTGCCAGCAGGGCCGGGACAGGTTTCAATCAGCCCCAGCATTTT; cdr3_aa: CASRAGTGFNQPQHF
d_call: NA; j_call: TRBJ2-5; clone_size: NA; v_call: TRBV11-3; cdr3_nt: TGTGCCAGCAGCCCCTGGAAAATCTCAGAGACCCAGTACTTC; cdr3_aa: CASSPWKISETQYF
d_call: TRBD1; j_call: TRBJ2-1; clone_size: NA; v_call: TRBV10-1; cdr3_nt: TGCGCCAGCAGTGATGGACAGGGATCCGGTGAGCAGTTCTTC; cdr3_aa: CASSDGQGSGEQFF
d_call: NA; j_call: TRBJ2-7; clone_size: NA; v_call: TRBV28; cdr3_nt: TGTGCCAGCACGGCTCCGGGCAGCTCCTACGAGCAGTACTTC; cdr3_aa: CASTAPGSSYEQYF
d_call: TRBD1; j_call: TRBJ2-6; clone_size: NA; v_call: TRBV28; cdr3_nt: TGTGCCAGCAGTTTAGCTCCCCAGGGGGTTGGGGCCAACGTCCTGACTTTC; cdr3_aa: CASSLAPQGVGANVLTF
d_call: NA; j_call: TRBJ2-5; clone_size: NA; v_call: TRBV27; cdr3_nt: TGTGCCAGCAGTTTACGATCAGGGTCCCAACACAGGATCCAAGAGACCCAGTACTTC; cdr3_aa: CASSLRSGSQHRIQETQYF
d_call: NA; j_call: TRBJ2-7; clone_size: NA; v_call: TRBV28; cdr3_nt: TGTGCCAGCAGTTTCCACCTCGCCTACGAGCAGTACTTC; cdr3_aa: CASSFHLAYEQYF
d_call: TRBD1; j_call: TRBJ1-2; clone_size: NA; v_call: TRBV19; cdr3_nt: TGTGCCAGTAACGACCTATACGCGGGACAGGGTCGTGGCTACACCTTC; cdr3_aa: CASNDLYAGQGRGYTF
d_call: TRBD2; j_call: TRBJ2-1; clone_size: NA; v_call: TRBV18; cdr3_nt: TGTGCCAGCTCACCAGTAGCGGGAGGGCAAAATGAGCAGTTCTTC; cdr3_aa: CASSPVAGGQNEQFF
d_call: NA; j_call: TRBJ1-2; clone_size: NA; v_call: TRBV11-2; cdr3_nt: TGTGCCAGCAGCTTGACGTCGGCGGGCCCAAGCATTGACTATGGCTACACCTTC; cdr3_aa: CASSLTSAGPSIDYGYTF
d_call: NA; j_call: TRBJ1-3; clone_size: NA; v_call: TRBV29-1; cdr3_nt: TGCAGCGTTGAAAGACCGGAGTCCAGCACCATATATTTT; cdr3_aa: CSVERPESSTIYF
d_call: NA; j_call: TRBJ1-2; clone_size: few; v_call: TRBV5-6; cdr3_nt: TGTGCCAGCAGCGTGACACCCCCAAGAACTAACTATGGCTACACCTTC; cdr3_aa: CASSVTPPRTNYGYTF
d_call: NA; j_call: TRBJ1-1; clone_size: few; v_call: TRBV9; cdr3_nt: TGTGCCAGCAGCCCCCAGAACACTGAAGCTTTCTTT; cdr3_aa: CASSPQNTEAFF
d_call: NA; j_call: TRBJ2-3; clone_size: NA; v_call: TRBV2; cdr3_nt: TGTGCCATTAAAGGGGGGGAGGTAGATACGCAGTATTTT; cdr3_aa: CAIKGGEVDTQYF
d_call: NA; j_call: TRBJ2-7; clone_size: NA; v_call: TRBV11-3; cdr3_nt: TGTGCCAGCAGTTCCCGTGAAGGCGGGGAAATCGACGAGCAGTACTTC; cdr3_aa: CASSSREGGEIDEQYF
d_call: NA; j_call: TRBJ2-7; clone_size: NA; v_call: TRBV20-1; cdr3_nt: TGCAGTGCCGCCCCGAAGTACGAGCAGTACTTC; cdr3_aa: CSAAPKYEQYF
d_call: NA; j_call: TRBJ2-7; clone_size: once; v_call: TRBV5-3; cdr3_nt: TGTGCCAGAAGCCCCGGGTGGGAGGAGTACGAGCAGTACTTC; cdr3_aa: CARSPGWEEYEQYF
d_call: NA; j_call: TRBJ1-3; clone_size: NA; v_call: TRBV11-2; cdr3_nt: TGTGCCAGCAGCTTAGTGGGGGGACTTGGAAACACCATATATTTT; cdr3_aa: CASSLVGGLGNTIYF
d_call: NA; j_call: TRBJ2-2; clone_size: NA; v_call: TRBV27; cdr3_nt: TGTGCCAGCAGTTTACGAGGGACCGGGGAGCTGTTTTTT; cdr3_aa: CASSLRGTGELFF
d_call: NA; j_call: TRBJ2-7; clone_size: NA; v_call: TRBV18; cdr3_nt: TGTGCCAGCTCCCTCGGGAGGGGGCAGGACTACGAGCAGTACTTC; cdr3_aa: CASSLGRGQDYEQYF
d_call: NA; j_call: TRBJ2-1; clone_size: NA; v_call: TRBV5-7; cdr3_nt: TGTGCCAGCAGCCGACGCGGGAAGTCCTACAATGAGCAGTTCTTC; cdr3_aa: CASSRRGKSYNEQFF
d_call: NA; j_call: TRBJ2-7; clone_size: NA; v_call: TRBV5-1; cdr3_nt: TGCGCCAGCAGTCTGAGGGGGGACGAGCAGTACTTC; cdr3_aa: CASSLRGDEQYF
d_call: TRBD1; j_call: TRBJ2-7; clone_size: NA; v_call: TRBV7-9; cdr3_nt: TGTGCCAGCAGCCCAGGGGGCACCAGCTCCTACGAGCAGTACTTC; cdr3_aa: CASSPGGTSSYEQYF
d_call: TRBD1; j_call: TRBJ1-1; clone_size: NA; v_call: TRBV18; cdr3_nt: TGTGCCAGCTCAACGGGACAGGGAGGCACTGAAGCTTTCTTT; cdr3_aa: CASSTGQGGTEAFF